One and the same sample provided the 8 T cell receptor beta chains below, sequenced in a study of early T cells in non-severe SARS-CoV-2 infection. TCRdb called the 5' RACE reads again in MiXCR, with one record for every CDR3 protein. The sample has approximately 120,000 distinct CDR3 sequences; about 15% are singletons. Sequencing was carried out using whole blood. The origin of the receptors is an adult who was a healthcare worker with PCR-confirmed SARS-CoV-2 infection or an uninfected control (not recorded which).

The table lists this clonotype with many counts. The genes are TRBV20-1 and TRBJ1-4; tentative D call: TRBD1 (5 bases). Germline assignment: CDR1 DFQATT and CDR2 SNEGSKA (reference sequence). This CDR3 has 15 residues. The V gene lost 0 bases and the J gene lost 0 bases, with 8 bases spanning the gap. In DNA form, the CDR3 reads TGCAGTGCTAGAGAGTTGACAGCAACTAATGAAAAACTGTTTTTT. This codes for CSARELTATNEKLFF.

The DNA for the CDR3 is TGCAGCGTGAGGGGGCGCAGGAACGAGCAGTACTTC. Its translation: CSVRGRRNEQYF. This sequence joins TRBV29-1 and TRBJ2-7; 7 positions agree with TRBD1. The CDR3 totals 12 residues. The germline V gene has CDR1 SQVTM and CDR2 ANQGSEA. J gave up 5 bases and V 6 bases, and 7 bases lay outside the gene matches.

This chain joins TRBV6-5 and TRBJ1-1; D ambiguous. In germline, CDR1 is MNHEY, CDR2 SVGAGI. The CDR3 sequence is 13 residues long. V shed 5 bases and J shed 1 base, with 8 bases lying between them. The CDR3 DNA reads TGTGCCAGCAGTCGAGGGAGGAACACTGAAGCTTTCTTT. The encoded protein is CASSRGRNTEAFF.

This clonotype came up many times. The chain has TRBV7-9 and TRBJ1-1, with D tentatively TRBD1 (5 bases). Germline values: CDR1 SEHNR, CDR2 FQNEAQ (reference sequence). The CDR3 loop spans 13 amino acids. V was shortened by 6 bases and J by 7 bases, with 15 bases between the two germline ends. CDR3 region: CASSPPGPREAFF. The CDR3 coding sequence is TGTGCCAGCAGTCCACCGGGACCGCGTGAAGCTTTCTTT.

CDR3: CASSLELAGEKLFF. The CDR3 nucleotides read TGCGCCAGCAGCTTGGAACTGGCGGGTGAAAAACTGTTTTTT. The chain carries TRBV5-1 and TRBJ1-4, with D hard to call. CDR3 length equals 14 residues. V lost 0 bases, J lost 7 bases, and 10 bases lay in between. The germline V gene encodes CDR1 SGHRS and CDR2 YFSETQ. The variable domain in full, completed from reference TRBV5-1 and TRBJ1-4, reads KAGVTQTPRYLIKTRGQQVTLSCSPISGHRSVSWYQQTPGQGLQFLFEYFSETQRNKGNFPGRFSGRQFSNSRSEMNVSTLELGDSALYLCASSLELAGEKLFFGSGTQLSVL.

The chain carries TRBV28 and TRBJ1-1; 8 positions agree with TRBD1. The CDR3 loop spans 13 amino acids. Unmatched junction bases numbered 7, after V lost 5 bases and J lost 8 bases. Per the germline V gene, CDR1 is MDHEN and CDR2 is SYDVKM. The CDR3 sequence is CASSPRTGLEAFF. The CDR3 nucleotides read TGTGCCAGCAGTCCTCGGACAGGGTTGGAAGCTTTCTTT.

The DNA for the CDR3 is TGTGCCACCATGCAGGGAAATGAGCAGTTCTTC. This encodes CATMQGNEQFF. This chain connects TRBV3-1 to TRBJ2-1, with D possibly matching TRBD1 (5 bases). The CDR3 has 11 residues. V lost 10 bases to trimming and J lost 7 bases, with 11 bases between them. The germline V gene encodes CDR1 LGHDT and CDR2 YNNKEL (reference sequence).

The CDR3 protein is CASSARDRGGEQFF. The CDR3 nucleotides read TGTGCCAGCAGTGCGCGGGACCGTGGTGGTGAGCAGTTCTTC. The chain employs TRBV25-1 and TRBJ2-1; TRBD2 is a possible D gene (6 bases). Germline V gives CDR1 MGHDK, CDR2 SYGVNS. V was cut by 4 bases and J by 9 bases, with 16 bases left in between. The CDR3 spans 14 residues.